These T cell receptor beta chains were read from a single sample in a study of blood T cells in healthy people across ages. MiXCR, applied by TCRdb to the 5' RACE reads, yields one record per CDR3 protein. The sample records some 760,000 distinct CDR3 sequences, 20% to 30% being singletons. This sample also appeared in a second study, on T cells of mothers and their children.

Sequenced: blood. All receptors derive from a boy between 10 and 17 years old in good health. CDR3s include the opening cysteine and the closing phenylalanine or tryptophan. Each record gives: CDR3 protein, CDR3 DNA, J gene, clone size, D gene, V gene. A D gene is named only where the DNA matches it firmly. The listing skips clone size in some rows; elsewhere it reads once, few, many or a size class.

CDR3 protein: CASSPTRTGGYEQYF
CDR3 DNA: TGTGCCAGCAGCCCCACCCGGACAGGGGGCTACGAGCAGTACTTC
J gene: TRBJ2-7
clone size: few
D gene: TRBD1
V gene: TRBV28

CDR3 protein: CASSTHLQETQYF
CDR3 DNA: TGTGCCAGCAGCACACACTTACAAGAGACCCAGTACTTC
J gene: TRBJ2-5
clone size: few
D gene: -
V gene: TRBV7-9

CDR3 protein: CASSRLAGGPPNTGELFF
CDR3 DNA: TGTGCCAGCAGTCGACTAGCGGGAGGGCCCCCGAACACCGGGGAGCTGTTTTTT
J gene: TRBJ2-2
clone size: few
D gene: TRBD2
V gene: TRBV6-2/TRBV6-3

CDR3 protein: CASSQPEGETQYF
CDR3 DNA: TGTGCCAGCAGCCAGCCGGAGGGGGAGACCCAGTACTTC
J gene: TRBJ2-5
clone size: few
D gene: -
V gene: TRBV3-1

CDR3 protein: CASSQESLAGDGEQFF
CDR3 DNA: TGTGCCAGCAGCCAAGAGTCCCTAGCGGGAGATGGGGAGCAGTTCTTC
J gene: TRBJ2-1
clone size: -
D gene: TRBD2
V gene: TRBV3-1

CDR3 protein: CASSVKTPGLASEQFF
CDR3 DNA: TGTGCCAGCAGCGTAAAAACACCGGGACTAGCCTCTGAGCAGTTCTTC
J gene: TRBJ2-1
clone size: -
D gene: TRBD2
V gene: TRBV9

CDR3 protein: CASSLVVTARDGYTF
CDR3 DNA: TGTGCCAGCAGCTTAGTGGTCACGGCCCGAGATGGCTACACCTTC
J gene: TRBJ1-2
clone size: few
D gene: -
V gene: TRBV7-2

CDR3 protein: CATSARTGGYEQYF
CDR3 DNA: TGTGCCACCAGCGCTCGGACAGGGGGCTACGAGCAGTACTTC
J gene: TRBJ2-7
clone size: -
D gene: TRBD1
V gene: TRBV15

CDR3 protein: CASSYASGGAYEQYF
CDR3 DNA: TGTGCCAGCAGTTATGCTAGCGGGGGCGCCTACGAGCAGTACTTC
J gene: TRBJ2-7
clone size: -
D gene: TRBD2
V gene: TRBV6-2/TRBV6-3

CDR3 protein: CASSLGASAETQYF
CDR3 DNA: TGTGCCAGCAGCTTAGGAGCTAGCGCGGAGACCCAGTACTTC
J gene: TRBJ2-5
clone size: -
D gene: -
V gene: TRBV7-8

CDR3 protein: CASSEMTGLYNEQFF
CDR3 DNA: TGTGCCAGCAGTGAAATGACAGGGCTCTACAATGAGCAGTTCTTC
J gene: TRBJ2-1
clone size: -
D gene: TRBD1
V gene: TRBV6-1

CDR3 protein: CASSLGAQTGELFF
CDR3 DNA: TGCGCCAGCAGCTTGGGGGCGCAAACCGGGGAGCTGTTTTTT
J gene: TRBJ2-2
clone size: -
D gene: -
V gene: TRBV4-3

CDR3 protein: CASSGTVYNSPLHF
CDR3 DNA: TGTGCCAGTAGCGGGACAGTGTATAATTCACCCCTCCACTTT
J gene: TRBJ1-6
clone size: few
D gene: TRBD1
V gene: TRBV12-3/TRBV12-4

CDR3 protein: CASSLVSGAPDGNTIYF
CDR3 DNA: TGTGCCAGCAGCTTAGTGTCAGGGGCCCCGGATGGAAACACCATATATTTT
J gene: TRBJ1-3
clone size: -
D gene: -
V gene: TRBV7-8

CDR3 protein: CASSLALAGGPWGQETQYF
CDR3 DNA: TGTGCCAGCAGCTTGGCTCTAGCGGGGGGGCCATGGGGCCAAGAGACCCAGTACTTC
J gene: TRBJ2-5
clone size: few
D gene: TRBD2
V gene: TRBV5-6

CDR3 protein: CASSQQSGNTIYF
CDR3 DNA: TGTGCCAGCAGCCAACAGTCGGGAAACACCATATATTTT
J gene: TRBJ1-3
clone size: few
D gene: -
V gene: TRBV3-1

CDR3 protein: CSAREAVSGELFF
CDR3 DNA: TGCAGTGCTAGAGAAGCCGTTTCGGGGGAGCTGTTTTTT
J gene: TRBJ2-2
clone size: many
D gene: -
V gene: TRBV20-1

CDR3 protein: CASSSQGPASYEQYF
CDR3 DNA: TGCGCCAGCAGCTCTCAAGGGCCAGCTTCCTACGAGCAGTACTTC
J gene: TRBJ2-7
clone size: -
D gene: -
V gene: TRBV4-1

CDR3 protein: CASSSVAGNQETQYF
CDR3 DNA: TGTGCCAGCAGCTCGGTGGCGGGGAACCAAGAGACCCAGTACTTC
J gene: TRBJ2-5
clone size: few
D gene: -
V gene: TRBV7-9

CDR3 protein: CASGQSQEKLFF
CDR3 DNA: TGTGCCAGCGGACAGTCGCAAGAAAAACTGTTTTTT
J gene: TRBJ1-4
clone size: many
D gene: -
V gene: TRBV6-2/TRBV6-3

CDR3 protein: CASSEIAGELGTQYF
CDR3 DNA: TGTGCCAGCAGTGAAATAGCGGGGGAGCTCGGGACCCAGTACTTC
J gene: TRBJ2-5
clone size: few
D gene: TRBD2
V gene: TRBV2

CDR3 protein: CASSREVPTGSGELFF
CDR3 DNA: TGTGCCAGCAGCCGAGAAGTTCCGACAGGGTCCGGGGAGCTGTTTTTT
J gene: TRBJ2-2
clone size: few
D gene: TRBD1
V gene: TRBV4-2

CDR3 protein: CASRMNTEAFF
CDR3 DNA: TGTGCCAGCAGGATGAACACTGAAGCTTTCTTT
J gene: TRBJ1-1
clone size: many
D gene: -
V gene: TRBV6-5

CDR3 protein: CASSPFTGFYEQYF
CDR3 DNA: TGTGCCAGCAGTCCGTTCACAGGGTTCTACGAGCAGTACTTC
J gene: TRBJ2-7
clone size: few
D gene: -
V gene: TRBV6-6

CDR3 protein: CASSLAGTAGGGSIQYF
CDR3 DNA: TGCGCCAGCAGCTTGGCCGGGACAGCCGGCGGGGGAAGCATTCAGTACTTC
J gene: TRBJ2-4
clone size: -
D gene: -
V gene: TRBV5-1

CDR3 protein: CASSFVERHNEKLFF
CDR3 DNA: TGTGCCAGCAGTTTTGTGGAGCGCCATAATGAAAAACTGTTTTTT
J gene: TRBJ1-4
clone size: -
D gene: -
V gene: TRBV28

CDR3 protein: CATSDPQTTLLSTGELFF
CDR3 DNA: TGTGCCACCAGTGATCCCCAAACGACACTTCTCAGCACCGGGGAGCTGTTTTTT
J gene: TRBJ2-2
clone size: few
D gene: -
V gene: TRBV24-1

CDR3 protein: CASSPDRVNYDYTF
CDR3 DNA: TGTGCCAGCAGCCCAGACAGGGTTAACTATGACTACACCTTC
J gene: TRBJ1-2
clone size: once
D gene: TRBD1
V gene: TRBV6-2/TRBV6-3

CDR3 protein: CASSLHPGGAKIRSYEQYF
CDR3 DNA: TGTGCCAGCAGTTTACATCCAGGGGGCGCAAAGATTCGGTCCTACGAGCAGTACTTC
J gene: TRBJ2-7
clone size: few
D gene: TRBD1
V gene: TRBV28

CDR3 protein: CASSTGTSGHHEQFF
CDR3 DNA: TGCGCCAGCAGCACCGGGACTAGCGGACACCATGAGCAGTTCTTC
J gene: TRBJ2-1
clone size: few
D gene: TRBD2
V gene: TRBV5-1

CDR3 protein: CASARPLQGRGTEAFF
CDR3 DNA: TGTGCCAGTGCCCGGCCTTTACAGGGACGGGGGACTGAAGCTTTCTTT
J gene: TRBJ1-1
clone size: -
D gene: -
V gene: TRBV11-2

CDR3 protein: CASSLSSAVADTQYF
CDR3 DNA: TGCGCCAGCAGCTTGTCCTCCGCTGTGGCAGATACGCAGTATTTT
J gene: TRBJ2-3
clone size: -
D gene: -
V gene: TRBV5-1

CDR3 protein: CASREQGRNEQFF
CDR3 DNA: TGTGCCAGCAGGGAACAGGGGAGGAATGAGCAGTTCTTC
J gene: TRBJ2-1
clone size: -
D gene: -
V gene: TRBV7-3

CDR3 protein: CASNPPQGTNQPQHF
CDR3 DNA: TGTGCCAGCAACCCGCCCCAGGGGACTAATCAGCCCCAGCATTTT
J gene: TRBJ1-5
clone size: few
D gene: -
V gene: TRBV28

CDR3 protein: CSVEEQDRFNYGYTF
CDR3 DNA: TGCAGCGTTGAAGAACAGGACAGGTTTAACTATGGCTACACCTTC
J gene: TRBJ1-2
clone size: -
D gene: TRBD1
V gene: TRBV29-1

CDR3 protein: CASSEAWGNTEAFF
CDR3 DNA: TGTGCCAGCAGTGAAGCGTGGGGGAACACTGAAGCTTTCTTT
J gene: TRBJ1-1
clone size: -
D gene: -
V gene: TRBV6-1

CDR3 protein: CSARPGTGPTEAFF
CDR3 DNA: TGCAGTGCTAGGCCCGGGACAGGGCCCACTGAAGCTTTCTTT
J gene: TRBJ1-1
clone size: -
D gene: TRBD1
V gene: TRBV20-1

CDR3 protein: CSALILDSLQGNQPQHF
CDR3 DNA: TGCAGTGCCCTGATCCTGGACTCACTCCAGGGAAATCAGCCCCAGCATTTT
J gene: TRBJ1-5
clone size: -
D gene: -
V gene: TRBV20-1

CDR3 protein: CASSQGALAGRETQYF
CDR3 DNA: TGCGCCAGCAGCCAAGGGGCACTAGCGGGGAGAGAGACCCAGTACTTC
J gene: TRBJ2-5
clone size: -
D gene: TRBD2
V gene: TRBV4-1

CDR3 protein: CASTRGSAETQYF
CDR3 DNA: TGTGCCAGCACTCGCGGGAGTGCTGAGACCCAGTACTTC
J gene: TRBJ2-5
clone size: -
D gene: TRBD2
V gene: TRBV6-5

CDR3 protein: CASTGQGLADSNQPQHF
CDR3 DNA: TGTGCCAGCACCGGACAGGGGCTCGCGGACAGCAATCAGCCCCAGCATTTT
J gene: TRBJ1-5
clone size: -
D gene: TRBD1
V gene: TRBV28